This T cell receptor beta chain was recovered during a study of T cells in localized non-small cell lung cancer. Data came from immunoSEQ multiplex PCR; TCRdb stores just in-frame clones and leaves some out. The data hold approximately 7,000 clones, with 20% to 25% observed a single time. The germline gives CDR1 SGDLS, CDR2 YYNGEE. The CDR3 has 13 residues. The V gene end was trimmed by 2 bases and the J gene end by 3 bases; junction bases not matched to a gene: 1. The chain couples TRBV9 to TRBJ2-7, with 8 nucleotides matching TRBD1. The source of this sequence is a man aged 40-75 years with stage III squamous cell lung carcinoma. The input for sequencing was lung tumor tissue, taken before any cancer treatment. The CDR3: CASSVTGGYEQYF. CDR3 DNA: TGTGCCAGCAGCGTTACAGGGGGCTACGAGCAGTACTTC.